The TCR beta chain under discussion was sequenced for a study of T cells in Graves' hyperthyroidism and ophthalmopathy. Study background: Sampling of peripheral blood happened at initial diagnosis, prior to any treatment.

About 10 ml fresh peripheral blood yielded the PBMCs. TCR beta CDR3 region amplification was performed from RNA transcripts. In the first-round RT-PCR of the TCR CDR3, the HTBI primer set was used. MiXCR was run by TCRdb on the multiplex PCR reads, yielding one entry per CDR3 protein. This table holds a few hundred thousand distinct CDR3 sequences, about a sixth found once. This clonotype showed up many times. The CDR3 runs to 12 residues. Germline lookup yields CDR1 DFQATT and CDR2 SNEGSKA (reference sequence). The V end lost 4 bases, the J end lost 7 bases, and 10 bases lay between the germline ends.

V gene TRBV20-1 combines with J gene TRBJ1-4, with D perhaps matching TRBD1 (5 bases). Input material: blood. This TCR was recovered from a woman aged 30 to 39 with Graves' hyperthyroidism. DNA for the CDR3: TGCAGTGCTACACGACAGTCTGAAAAACTGTTTTTT. Translating gives CSATRQSEKLFF.